Below are 29 T cell receptor beta chains sequenced from a single sample in a study of blood T cell repertoires in COVID-19. Here immunoSEQ multiplex PCR was the method, and the copy in TCRdb shows in-frame clones only, minus some. The repertoire includes 300,000 to 500,000 clones, around 90% of them detected once, and around 2% sits in the top ten. The sequenced sample consisted of PBMCs or T cells enriched from blood (not recorded which). These receptors were obtained from a woman aged 40 to 50 with acute COVID-19.

The rearrangement uses TRBV2 and TRBJ2-7; TRBD1 matches 9 bases. Germline CDR1 SNHLY, CDR2 FYNNEI. The ends lost 6 bases at V and 4 bases at J; junction bases unmatched: 7. The CDR3 sequence is 14 residues long. CDR3 DNA sequence: TGTGCCAGCAGGCCAACAGGGGGCGTATACGAGCAGTACTTC. Protein sequence: CASRPTGGVYEQYF.

The chain is built from TRBV9 and TRBJ2-7; tentative D call: TRBD2 (5 bases). V was trimmed by 0 bases and J by 6 bases, leaving 10 bases between them. There are 13 residues in the CDR3. From germline, CDR1 is SGDLS and CDR2 YYNGEE. The CDR3 loop reads CASSVVSGSEQYF. The CDR3 DNA is TGTGCCAGCAGCGTAGTGTCGGGGAGCGAGCAGTACTTC.

The chain recombines TRBV4-1 with TRBJ2-7; D is perhaps TRBD2 (5 bases). CDR3 size: 15 residues. With 1 base removed from V and 0 bases from J, the gap between germline ends came to 10 bases. Germline CDR1 and CDR2: MGHRA and YSYEKL. The CDR3 DNA reads TGCGCCAGCAGCCAAGGAGAGCGGAGCTCCTACGAGCAGTACTTC. This codes for CASSQGERSSYEQYF.

The V and J genes are TRBV30 and TRBJ1-1; TRBD1 might be the D (5 bases). Trimming removed 2 bases from V and 5 bases from J, with 12 bases in between. Germline CDR1 is GTSNPN and CDR2 is SVGIG (reference sequence). CDR3 length: 13 amino acids. The CDR3 is CAWSWRGATEAFF. The CDR3 region has the DNA TGTGCCTGGAGTTGGAGGGGCGCGACTGAAGCTTTCTTT.

The chain carries TRBV24-1 and TRBJ2-5; perhaps TRBD2 as D (6 bases). Trimming took 9 bases from V and 1 from J, leaving 17 bases between them. Per the germline V gene, CDR1 is KGHDR and CDR2 is SFDVKD. This CDR3 spans 15 amino acids. The CDR3 loop is CATSSAGAGQETQYF. The CDR3 coding sequence is TGTGCCACCTCTAGCGCTGGGGCGGGCCAAGAGACCCAGTACTTC.

This CDR3 is CASSNRVDEQYF. The CDR3 DNA reads TGTGCCAGCAGCAACAGGGTCGACGAGCAGTACTTC. The chain has TRBV27 and TRBJ2-7; a possible D gene is TRBD1 (6 bases). This CDR3 has 12 residues. The germline gives CDR1 MNHEY, CDR2 SMNVEV (reference sequence). V lost 6 bases, J lost 5 bases, and 11 bases lay in between.

The chain uses TRBV15 and TRBJ1-1; D ambiguous. Looked up from germline, CDR1 is LNHNV and CDR2 is YYDKDF (reference sequence). This CDR3 spans 14 amino acids. With 4 bases removed from V and 0 bases from J, the gap between germline ends came to 9 bases. The CDR3 sequence: CATSKGLLNTEAFF. The CDR3 DNA reads TGTGCCACCAGCAAAGGACTTTTGAACACTGAAGCTTTCTTT.

The J gene is TRBJ1-6, the V gene TRBV6-5, with 7 bases matching TRBD1. The CDR3 has 16 amino acids. Trimming at V came to 4 bases and at J to 4 bases, leaving 7 bases not matched to a gene. Germline assignment: CDR1 MNHEY and CDR2 SVGAGI. DNA of the CDR3: TGTGCCAGCAGTTTAGACAGGGAAGTTTATAATTCACCCCTCCACTTT. The encoded protein is CASSLDREVYNSPLHF.

Notes on this clone: A read error may account for a junction end that differs from germline. The chain recombines TRBV30 with TRBJ2-1, with no clear D. Germline V CDR1 and CDR2: GTSNPN, SVGIG (reference sequence). The CDR3 totals 13 residues. The CDR3 DNA is TGTGCCTGGAGAGCCCTCTCCCACAATGAGCAGTTCTTC. Amino acids: CAWRALSHNEQFF.

This clone appeared a few times. This chain uses TRBV19 with TRBJ2-7; TRBD2 might be the D (7 bases). The CDR3 is made up of 12 amino acids. Germline V gene lookup returns CDR1 LNHDA and CDR2 SQIVND (reference sequence). V was cut by 10 bases and J by 8 bases, with 18 bases left in between. CDR3 in amino acids: CATSEAGAKQYF. For the CDR3, the DNA is TGTGCCACTTCAGAGGCGGGGGCGAAGCAGTACTTC.

The V call is TRBV3-1 (or the pseudogene TRBV3-2), the J call TRBJ1-2; maybe TRBD1 (6 bases). This CDR3 contains 16 residues. V shed 0 bases and J shed 8 bases, with 19 bases lying between them. Looked up from germline, CDR1 is LGHDT and CDR2 is YNNKEL (reference sequence). The CDR3 DNA follows: TGTGCCAGCAGCCAAGATCATGTCAGGGGTTTATCGGGCTACACCTTC. Translating gives CASSQDHVRGLSGYTF.

Written as DNA, the CDR3 is TGTGCCAGCAGTTACTCGAGGGCACCCTATGGCTACACCTTC. It yields the protein CASSYSRAPYGYTF. The chain employs TRBV6-5 and TRBJ1-2; D uncertain. This CDR3 has 14 amino acids. Trimming shortened V by 0 bases and J by 4 bases, and 9 bases separated the two germline ends. Germline CDR1 is MNHEY and CDR2 is SVGAGI.

The chain combines TRBV7-2 with TRBJ1-1; D gene uncertain. Germline CDR1 and CDR2: SGHTA and FQGNSA. The CDR3 covers 14 residues. Trimming left V 1 base short and J 0 bases short, with 6 bases between. DNA for the CDR3: TGTGCCAGCAGCTTAGGCAGGATGAACACTGAAGCTTTCTTT. It translates to CASSLGRMNTEAFF.

V usage is TRBV30 and J usage is TRBJ1-4; weak D call: TRBD1 (6 bases). Per the germline V gene, CDR1 is GTSNPN and CDR2 is SVGIG (reference sequence). Trimming took off 1 base at V and 13 bases at J, with 16 bases between the two ends. This CDR3 spans 13 amino acids. The CDR3 loop is CAWSAQTGEGLFF. CDR3 nucleotide sequence: TGTGCCTGGAGTGCGCAGACAGGCGAGGGACTGTTTTTT.

The rearrangement links TRBV3-1 (or the pseudogene TRBV3-2) to TRBJ1-2, with D possibly TRBD1 on 6 matching bases. Germline assignment: CDR1 LGHDT and CDR2 YNNKEL (reference sequence). This CDR3 contains 11 residues. V lost 10 bases and J 8 bases, leaving 14 bases between the germline ends. In DNA, the CDR3 is TGTGCCACCGAGGGGGGGCAAGGCTACACCTTC. Its protein is CATEGGQGYTF.

Only one count was recorded for this clone. Other DNA sequences from this sample encode an identical CDR3 as well. This chain connects TRBV7-2 to TRBJ2-7; perhaps TRBD2 as D (5 bases). The V end lost 1 base, the J end lost 0 bases, and 7 bases lay between the germline ends. CDR1 is SGHTA, CDR2 FQGNSA, per germline. The CDR3 runs to 14 residues. The CDR3 bases are TGTGCCAGCAGCTTAGGACGGGGCTCCTACGAGCAGTACTTC. Translation: CASSLGRGSYEQYF.

This clone has a handful of counts. CDR3 DNA: TGTGCCAGCAGTGAAGGTAAGGGAGGAAATCAGCCCCAGCATTTT. Its protein is CASSEGKGGNQPQHF. The V gene is TRBV2, the J gene TRBJ1-5; the D is unclear. The CDR3 has 15 residues. V was shortened by 1 base and J by 4 bases, with 11 bases between the two germline ends. CDR1 SNHLY and CDR2 FYNNEI come from the germline V gene.

As concerns this clone: No DNA is shown, since the ends of the CDR3 on it are uncertain; the CDR3 is the one TCRdb lists. Other DNA sequences in this specimen translate into the identical CDR3. This chain uses TRBV19 with TRBJ2-6; the DNA was not compared with TRBD1, the D call given in the table. CDR1 is LNHDA, CDR2 SQIVND, per germline (reference sequence). The CDR3 spans 15 residues, counting both ends. The CDR3 region is CASRRQFFGANVLTF.

The V gene is TRBV5-5, the J gene TRBJ2-1, with D possibly being TRBD1 (5 bases). The V and J ends lost 2 bases and 0 bases respectively, with 9 bases between them. Germline V CDR1 and CDR2: SGHKS, YYEKEE (reference sequence). The CDR3 spans 15 residues. As DNA, the CDR3 is TGTGCCAGCAGCTTTACCGACAGCTCCTACAATGAGCAGTTCTTC. Translating gives CASSFTDSSYNEQFF.

The chain has TRBV19 and TRBJ2-5; the match to TRBD1 covers 9 bases. Germline-derived CDR1 and CDR2 are LNHDA and SQIVND (reference sequence). The ends lost 5 bases at V and 2 bases at J; junction bases unmatched: 6. The CDR3 sequence is 15 residues long. CDR3: CASSLGQGVQETQYF. DNA of the CDR3: TGTGCCAGTAGTCTGGGACAGGGAGTACAAGAGACCCAGTACTTC.

This clone appeared a single time. CDR3 DNA sequence: TGCGCCAGCAGTGTTCCGTCCGGGGAGCTGTTTTTT. The encoded protein is CASSVPSGELFF. The rearrangement links TRBV10-2 to TRBJ2-2, with D uncertain. Germline V gives CDR1 WSHSY, CDR2 SAAADI. CDR3 size: 12 residues. Trimming took off 4 bases at V and 6 bases at J, with 6 bases between the two ends.

This chain connects TRBV20-1 to TRBJ2-2; perhaps TRBD2 as D (5 bases). Germline V gives CDR1 DFQATT, CDR2 SNEGSKA (reference sequence). CDR3 size: 12 residues. V shed 3 bases and J shed 8 bases, with 10 bases lying between them. The CDR3 DNA is TGCAGTGCTAGTGGTGAGGGAGGGGAGCTGTTTTTT. This sequence encodes CSASGEGGELFF.

The chain carries TRBV11-3 and TRBJ2-3, with 11 bases aligning to TRBD2. The length of the CDR3 is 17 residues. Trimming took 5 bases from V and 3 from J; bases not matched to a gene: 10. CDR1 and CDR2 (germline): SGHNT, YENEEA. The chain's CDR3 is CASSPRGSGGATDTQYF. The CDR3 DNA reads as TGTGCCAGCAGCCCCCGGGGTAGCGGGGGGGCGACAGATACGCAGTATTTT.

This sequence joins TRBV12-5 and TRBJ2-1; 9 nucleotides line up with TRBD2. CDR1 is LGHNT and CDR2 is FRNRAP in the germline V gene. With 6 bases clipped from V and 14 bases from J, the junction kept 5 bases outside the gene matches. This CDR3 spans 11 amino acids. CDR3 residues: CASGLGLAKFF. As DNA, the CDR3 is TGTGCTAGTGGGCTGGGACTAGCCAAGTTCTTC.

This chain links TRBV7-2 with TRBJ1-1, with a tentative D call TRBD1 (6 bases). This CDR3 is built from 12 residues. V lost 5 bases, J lost 9 bases, and 13 bases lay in between. Germline CDR1 SGHTA, CDR2 FQGNSA. CDR3 loop: CASSGLGHQAFF. CDR3 in DNA: TGTGCCAGCAGCGGTTTGGGACATCAAGCTTTCTTT.

This clone was seen just once. The rearrangement links TRBV5-4 to TRBJ2-2; D is unresolved. V was trimmed by 3 bases and J by 5 bases, leaving 11 bases between them. This CDR3 is 14 amino acids long. The V gene's germline CDR1 is SGHNT and CDR2 YYREEE (reference sequence). CDR3 coding DNA: TGTGCCAGCAGCTCTCCGTTCAGAACCGGGGAGCTGTTTTTT. This encodes CASSSPFRTGELFF.

The rearrangement joins TRBV7-9 to TRBJ2-1; 9 bases are a match to TRBD1. The CDR3 is 15 amino acids. V lost 1 base to trimming and J lost 10 bases; unmatched junction nucleotides: 8. Germline CDR1 reads SEHNR; CDR2 reads FQNEAQ (reference sequence). CDR3 sequence reads: CASSLGRGQGGEQFF. The CDR3 region has the DNA TGTGCCAGCAGCTTAGGTAGGGGACAGGGAGGCGAGCAGTTCTTC.

The chain couples TRBV27 to TRBJ2-7; D is unresolved. CDR1 and CDR2 (germline): MNHEY, SMNVEV (reference sequence). This CDR3 region has 15 residues. V gave up 0 bases and J gave up 2 bases, with 11 bases separating them. The CDR3 DNA reads TGTGCCAGCAGTTTATCTACGGGTTACCCCTACGAGCAGTACTTC. It encodes CASSLSTGYPYEQYF.

A word on this clone: The same CDR3 can be traced to other DNA sequences in this sample. This sequence joins TRBV5-1 and TRBJ2-7; 7 bases map to TRBD1. CDR1 SGHRS and CDR2 YFSETQ come from the germline V gene. This CDR3 has 14 amino acids. V was clipped by 0 bases and J by 3 bases; unmatched bases: 3. In nucleotides, the CDR3 is TGCGCCAGCAGCTTGGCGGCAGGGGGCTACGAGCAGTACTTC. Its translation is CASSLAAGGYEQYF.